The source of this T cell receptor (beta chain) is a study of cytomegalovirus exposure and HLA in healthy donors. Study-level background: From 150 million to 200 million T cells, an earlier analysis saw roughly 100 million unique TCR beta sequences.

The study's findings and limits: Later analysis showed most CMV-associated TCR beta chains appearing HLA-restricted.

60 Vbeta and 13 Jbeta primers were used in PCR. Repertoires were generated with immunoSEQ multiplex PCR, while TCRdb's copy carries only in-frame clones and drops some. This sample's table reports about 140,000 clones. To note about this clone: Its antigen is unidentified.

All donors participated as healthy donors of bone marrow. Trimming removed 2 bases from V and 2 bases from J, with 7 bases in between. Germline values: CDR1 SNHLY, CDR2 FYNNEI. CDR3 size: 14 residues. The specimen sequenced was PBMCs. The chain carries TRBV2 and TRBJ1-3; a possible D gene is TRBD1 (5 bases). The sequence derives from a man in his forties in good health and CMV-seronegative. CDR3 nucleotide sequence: TGTGCCAGCAGTGAACCCAGGGCTGGAAACACCATATATTTT. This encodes CASSEPRAGNTIYF.